This paragraph reports one TCR beta chain. Its antigen is still unknown. The data were obtained in a study of T cells expressing NK-cell markers. No DNA is given; TCRdb re-called the 5' RACE reads and lists each CDR3 protein once. The repertoire shows 400,000 to 450,000 distinct CDR3 sequences; the top ten hold about 7.1%. General study points: Six of the donors carried dominant NKG2C+ clonotypes that took up roughly 1.0-8% of their CD8+ T cells.

The CDR3 totals 16 residues. Germline V gene data show CDR1 as ENHRY and CDR2 as SYGVKD. The chain is built from TRBV10-3 and TRBJ2-3; TCRdb's D gene call, TRBD2, goes unchecked for lack of DNA. Specimen: blood T cells: a sorted CD56 or NKG2C T cell subset, CD4+ or CD8+ T cells, or bulk PBMC T cells (not recorded which). The sequence came from a woman between 18 and 70 years old in good health. The CDR3: CAISDLGGSGTDTQYF.